Listed here are 29 T cell receptor beta chains from one sample, sequenced in a study of PD-1 blockade in classical Hodgkin lymphoma. Repertoires were generated with immunoSEQ multiplex PCR, while TCRdb's copy carries only in-frame clones and drops some. The data show around 15,000 clones, with 89% seen just once and about a fifth held by the top ten. Time point here: cycle 4 day 1 (C4D1), after 5 to 7 weeks of nivolumab. All the patients suffered relapse after autologous stem cell transplantation, and brentuximab vedotin exposure differed. PBMCs, once thawed, yielded CD8+ T cells isolated by magnetic negative selection. Sequences were derived from CD8+ T cells from blood, sampled before the fourth cycle of nivolumab. Source of these receptors: a human donor with classical Hodgkin lymphoma.

This clone was detected only once. The V gene is TRBV30, the J gene TRBJ2-7; the match to TRBD1 covers 11 bases. Germline V CDR1 and CDR2: GTSNPN, SVGIG (reference sequence). This CDR3 comprises 15 residues. J lost 2 bases, V lost 2 bases, and 5 bases had no gene match. CDR3 sequence: CAWSTGTGGTYEQYF. The CDR3 DNA sequence: TGTGCCTGGAGTACCGGGACAGGGGGGACCTACGAGCAGTACTTC.

The chain combines TRBV2 with TRBJ2-7; weak D call: TRBD1 (5 bases). This CDR3 spans 14 amino acids. V was cut by 3 bases and J by 2 bases, with 11 bases left in between. Germline CDR1 and CDR2: SNHLY and FYNNEI. The CDR3 sequence is CASSESQGPYEQYF. CDR3 DNA: TGTGCCAGCAGTGAGTCCCAGGGTCCCTACGAGCAGTACTTC.

The chain carries TRBV11-2 and TRBJ2-1; D may match TRBD1 or TRBD2 (5 bases each). The germline V gene has CDR1 SGHAT and CDR2 FQNNGV. Trimming cost V 1 base and J 9 bases, with 13 bases left between them. CDR3 length equals 14 residues. In nucleotides, the CDR3 is TGTGCCAGCAGCTTAGCGGGGCCCCACAGTGAGCAGTTCTTC. This codes for CASSLAGPHSEQFF.

The rearrangement links TRBV5-4 to TRBJ1-2; 8 bases are shared with TRBD1. V shed 9 bases, J shed 3 bases, and the junction held 7 bases outside the gene matches. Per germline, CDR1 SGHNT and CDR2 YYREEE (reference sequence). The CDR3 spans 13 residues. CDR3 sequence: CATQQGGDYGYTF. The CDR3 coding sequence is TGTGCCACTCAACAGGGGGGCGACTATGGCTACACCTTC.

This rearrangement joins TRBV11-1 to TRBJ2-3; 13 positions match TRBD2. The CDR3 sequence is 15 residues long. Germline-derived CDR1 and CDR2 are SGHAT and FQDESV (reference sequence). J was trimmed by 4 bases and V by 2 bases; bases with no gene match: 0. The CDR3 sequence is CASSLTSGRADTQYF. The CDR3 DNA follows: TGTGCCAGCAGCTTAACTAGCGGGAGGGCAGATACGCAGTATTTT.

The chain recombines TRBV19 with TRBJ1-6, with 8 bases identical to TRBD1. CDR1 and CDR2 (germline): LNHDA, SQIVND (reference sequence). The CDR3 covers 14 residues. The junction had 7 bases not matched to a gene; V was cut back by 6 bases and J by 9 bases. CDR3 residues: CASRQGGAVSPLHF. For the CDR3, the DNA is TGTGCCAGTAGACAGGGGGGGGCAGTTTCACCCCTCCACTTT.

The chain is built from TRBV7-6 and TRBJ2-7; no clear D. CDR3 size: 17 residues. Trimming took 3 bases from V and 5 from J, leaving 23 bases between them. Germline V gene lookup returns CDR1 SGHVS and CDR2 FNYEAQ. CDR3 DNA sequence: TGTGCCAGCAGCTTGGCCCCCGACGGTTCAGTGGCCCACGAGCAGTACTTC. Its protein is CASSLAPDGSVAHEQYF.

V is TRBV13 and J is TRBJ2-1, with 8 bases lining up with TRBD2. The CDR3 length is 15 residues. The ends lost 3 bases at V and 8 bases at J; junction bases unmatched: 9. CDR1 is PRHDT and CDR2 is FYEKMQ in the germline V gene (reference sequence). The CDR3 DNA reads as TGTGCCAGCAGCTTGGCAGCGGGAGTGGTCGATGAGCAGTTCTTC. Amino acid sequence: CASSLAAGVVDEQFF.

The chain employs TRBV19 and TRBJ2-1; the match to TRBD1 covers 9 bases. CDR1 and CDR2 from the germline V gene are LNHDA and SQIVND (reference sequence). The length of the CDR3 is 15 residues. Trimming cost V 1 base and J 7 bases; bases outside gene matches: 5. CDR3 sequence (DNA): TGTGCCAGTAGTATAGGTGGGACAGGGTGGAATGAGCAGTTCTTC. It specifies CASSIGGTGWNEQFF.

This clone appeared once. This sequence joins TRBV12-5 and TRBJ2-1; 9 bases match TRBD1. The CDR3 length is 14 residues. The germline V gene has CDR1 LGHNT and CDR2 FRNRAP. Trimming cost V 6 bases and J 8 bases; bases outside gene matches: 8. CDR3 DNA: TGTGCTAGTGGGACCGGGACAGGGAGGGATGAGCAGTTCTTC. It codes for CASGTGTGRDEQFF.

The chain joins TRBV11-3 to TRBJ2-7; 7 bases are a match to TRBD1. Trimming at V came to 6 bases and at J to 2 bases, leaving 10 bases not matched to a gene. Germline V gene lookup returns CDR1 SGHNT and CDR2 YENEEA. CDR3 length equals 15 residues. The CDR3 sequence: CASSNDGTEPYEQYF. CDR3 sequence (DNA): TGTGCCAGCAGTAACGACGGGACAGAGCCCTACGAGCAGTACTTC.

The rearrangement links TRBV7-8 to TRBJ2-5, with 10 bases that match TRBD2. In germline, CDR1 is SGHVS, CDR2 FQNEAQ. This CDR3 contains 13 residues. The V segment lost 4 bases and the J segment 5 bases; nucleotides outside the gene matches: 1. CDR3 bases: TGTGCCAGCAGCTCGGGACTAGCGGAGACCCAGTACTTC. It is translated as CASSSGLAETQYF.

The chain combines TRBV29-1 with TRBJ2-2; possible D gene TRBD2, 5 bases. Germline V gene data show CDR1 as SQVTM and CDR2 as ANQGSEA. V shed 3 bases and J shed 2 bases, with 7 bases lying between them. This CDR3 is built from 13 residues. CDR3 amino acids: CSVESGNTGELFF. The CDR3 nucleotides read TGCAGCGTTGAGAGCGGAAACACCGGGGAGCTGTTTTTT.

CDR3 DNA: TGTGCCATCAGTGATCCCGGCAACAGGGGTTCCTATAATTCACCCCTCCACTTT. Translated: CAISDPGNRGSYNSPLHF. This sequence joins TRBV10-3 and TRBJ1-6; 7 bases are a match to TRBD1. The CDR3 length is 18 residues. J lost 1 base, V lost 3 bases, and 9 bases had no gene match. Per the germline V gene, CDR1 is ENHRY and CDR2 is SYGVKD.

This rearrangement joins TRBV27 to TRBJ2-6; D gene ambiguous. Trimming pared 4 bases from V and 4 bases from J, leaving 2 bases between. The CDR3 extends over 12 amino acids. The germline CDR1 and CDR2 sequences are MNHEY and SMNVEV (reference sequence). CDR3 DNA sequence: TGTGCCAGCAGTTCAGGGGCCAACGTCCTGACTTTC. Its protein is CASSSGANVLTF.

This clone was recorded once. This chain uses TRBV2 with TRBJ2-7, with 9 positions matching TRBD2. The CDR3 is 15 residues long. Per the germline V gene, CDR1 is SNHLY and CDR2 is FYNNEI. Trimming cost V 2 bases and J 2 bases; bases outside gene matches: 4. The CDR3 nucleotides are TGTGCCAGCAGTGAATCAGCGGGGGGAACCTACGAGCAGTACTTC. Encoded protein: CASSESAGGTYEQYF.

The CDR3 loop is CASSLGQENEQFF. CDR3 sequence (DNA): TGTGCCAGCAGCTTGGGACAAGAGAATGAGCAGTTCTTC. This chain uses TRBV7-9 with TRBJ2-1; perhaps TRBD1 as D (6 bases). Germline CDR1 SEHNR, CDR2 FQNEAQ (reference sequence). CDR3 length: 13 amino acids. V dropped 3 bases and J dropped 7 bases, with 10 bases sitting between them.

This rearrangement joins TRBV29-1 to TRBJ2-5, with D possibly being TRBD2 (6 bases). The tail of the sequence fits TRBJ2-7 better, so the J call may be wrong. Germline V gives CDR1 SQVTM, CDR2 ANQGSEA. CDR3 size: 15 residues. CDR3 DNA sequence: TGCAGCTACAAGGAGGGTAACCGGGCCCCCTACGAGCAGTACTTC. It specifies CSYKEGNRAPYEQYF.

As regards this clone: The sample holds other DNA sequences that translate to the same CDR3. The chain recombines TRBV7-8 with TRBJ2-7; D gene uncertain. Between the trimmed V and J ends, which lost 5 bases and 0 bases, there was a span of 5 bases. The germline CDR1 and CDR2 sequences are SGHVS and FQNEAQ. The CDR3 spans 12 residues. The CDR3 DNA follows: TGTGCCAGCAGCCTGAGCTCCTACGAGCAGTACTTC. Amino acids: CASSLSSYEQYF.

The V and J genes are TRBV20-1 and TRBJ2-3; the D is unclear. The ends were cut back, 6 bases at V and 10 bases at J, with 11 bases in the middle. CDR3 size: 10 residues. The germline V gene has CDR1 DFQATT and CDR2 SNEGSKA (reference sequence). The DNA for the CDR3 is TGCAGTGCCCATGGACCGCCGCAGTATTTT. Protein sequence: CSAHGPPQYF.

DNA for the CDR3: TGTGCCAGCAGTCCAAACTACTTTAGCTCCTACAATGAGCAGTTCTTC. Its translation: CASSPNYFSSYNEQFF. The J gene is TRBJ2-1, the V gene TRBV27, with D unresolved. The CDR3 totals 16 residues. The germline gives CDR1 MNHEY, CDR2 SMNVEV (reference sequence). V lost 5 bases, J lost 0 bases, and 14 bases lay in between.

V and J are TRBV4-1 and TRBJ2-7; D is undetermined. Germline V CDR1 and CDR2: MGHRA, YSYEKL. CDR3 length: 15 residues. V lost 1 base and J lost 2, with 12 bases in between. For the CDR3, the DNA is TGCGCCAGCAGCCAAGGGGCAGGTCTTACCTACGAGCAGTACTTC. It translates to CASSQGAGLTYEQYF.

V gene TRBV28 combines with J gene TRBJ1-5; possible D gene TRBD1, 5 bases. The germline V and J ends were trimmed by 8 bases and 3 bases, with 17 bases remaining between them. The germline gives CDR1 MDHEN, CDR2 SYDVKM. The CDR3 contains 15 residues. For the CDR3, the DNA is TGTGCCAGCTTAATTGGGGGTTATGACAATCAGCCCCAGCATTTT. Translating it yields CASLIGGYDNQPQHF.

The V gene is TRBV29-1, the J gene TRBJ2-1, with D perhaps matching TRBD1 (7 bases). The CDR3 is made up of 10 amino acids. The germline V gene has CDR1 SQVTM and CDR2 ANQGSEA. V lost 4 bases to trimming and J lost 13 bases, with 11 bases between them. The DNA for the CDR3 is TGCAGCGTTGGGGGGGACAGTCAGTTCTTC. Amino acid sequence: CSVGGDSQFF.

The chain recombines TRBV6-6 with TRBJ2-1; 7 bases map to TRBD2. CDR3 size: 14 residues. Germline values: CDR1 MNHNY, CDR2 SVGAGI (reference sequence). J was trimmed by 3 bases and V by 3 bases; bases with no gene match: 2. CDR3 DNA sequence: TGTGCCAGCAGTTATCTAGCGGTCTACAATGAGCAGTTCTTC. Translated: CASSYLAVYNEQFF.

The V call is TRBV7-9, the J call TRBJ2-7; D possibly corresponds to TRBD1 (6 bases). In germline, CDR1 is SEHNR, CDR2 FQNEAQ (reference sequence). The CDR3 is 13 residues long. V was trimmed by 8 bases and J by 3 bases, leaving 14 bases between them. CDR3 region: CASGGGRGYEQYF. Here the CDR3 DNA reads TGTGCCAGCGGAGGAGGCAGGGGCTACGAGCAGTACTTC. The full variable domain, with the rest looked up from reference TRBV7-9 and TRBJ2-7, is DTGVSQNPRHKITKRGQNVTFRCDPISEHNRLYWYRQTLGQGPEFLTYFQNEAQLEKSRLLSDRFSAERPKGSFSTLEIQRTEQGDSAMYLCASGGGRGYEQYFGPGTRLTVT.

The J gene is TRBJ1-1, the V gene TRBV11-2; a weak D match, TRBD1 (5 bases). Germline V lookup: CDR1 SGHAT, CDR2 FQNNGV. The CDR3 covers 18 residues. V lost 5 bases and J lost 3, with 25 bases in between. In DNA, the CDR3 is TGTGCCAGCAGCCCCCACAGGTCGGGGTCTGGGGCGCACACTGAAGCTTTCTTT. It specifies CASSPHRSGSGAHTEAFF.

The J gene is TRBJ1-5, the V gene TRBV10-3, with D maybe TRBD1 (5 bases). The CDR3 has 14 residues. The V end was cut by 9 bases, the J end by 3 bases, with 15 bases between. Per the germline V gene, CDR1 is ENHRY and CDR2 is SYGVKD. The CDR3 reads CAMGDLGPNQPQHF. Here the CDR3 DNA reads TGTGCCATGGGGGACTTGGGCCCCAATCAGCCCCAGCATTTT.

The V and J genes are TRBV4-2 and TRBJ2-7; D is undetermined. Germline-derived CDR1 and CDR2 are LGHNA and YNFKEQ. The CDR3 extends over 13 amino acids. The V and J ends lost 0 bases and 6 bases respectively, with 9 bases between them. The CDR3 loop is CASSQDPPSEQYF. CDR3 coding DNA: TGTGCCAGCAGCCAAGACCCCCCTTCCGAGCAGTACTTC.